Listed below are T cell receptor beta chains from one sample, sequenced in a study of STAT5B mutations in CD4+ large granular lymphocyte leukemia. Some clones are missing from TCRdb's copy, which holds only in-frame ones; the method was immunoSEQ multiplex PCR. This table holds 48,000 or so clones, less than 85% found once. Sequencing input: CD4+ T cells from blood buffy coats. The receptors here all came from a human donor in good health. The CDR3 runs from the conserved cysteine through the conserved F or W. A D gene is named only where the DNA matches it firmly. A row's size may be missing; if present it is once, few, many or a size class.

>-|-|13|TRBJ2-4|TRBV18
CASRMAGVNIQYF
TGTGCCAGCCGAATGGCAGGGGTAAACATTCAGTACTTC
>-|-|14|TRBJ2-2|TRBV6-1
CASSERPGTGELFF
TGTGCCAGCAGTGAAAGGCCAGGCACCGGGGAGCTGTTTTTT
>few|TRBD2|15|TRBJ2-3|TRBV10-3
CAISDSGGATDTQYF
TGTGCCATCAGTGATAGCGGGGGGGCCACAGATACGCAGTATTTT
>-|-|16|TRBJ1-4|TRBV28
CASSTPQEISNEKLFF
TGTGCCAGCAGTACCCCACAGGAGATTTCTAATGAAAAACTGTTTTTT
>-|-|17|TRBJ2-2|TRBV10-3
CAISESGLAGAGGELFF
TGTGCCATCAGTGAGTCTGGGCTCGCGGGGGCCGGCGGGGAGCTGTTTTTT
>-|-|15|TRBJ1-5|TRBV6-1
CAILNEGLGNQPQHF
TGTGCCATCCTAAACGAGGGACTGGGGAATCAGCCCCAGCATTTT
>-|TRBD1|14|TRBJ2-7|TRBV6-1
CASSGGTGLEEQYF
TGTGCCAGCAGTGGGGGGACAGGGTTGGAGGAGCAGTACTTC
>-|-|17|TRBJ2-1|TRBV5-1
CASSLVEGGISYNEQFF
TGCGCCAGCAGCTTGGTCGAGGGGGGGATCTCCTACAATGAGCAGTTCTTC
>-|-|15|TRBJ1-1|TRBV4-2
CASSQDGGMNTEAFF
TGTGCCAGCAGCCAAGATGGGGGAATGAACACTGAAGCTTTCTTT
>few|-|13|TRBJ2-5|TRBV11-2
CASSRSGQETQYF
TGTGCCAGCAGTCGTAGTGGCCAAGAGACCCAGTACTTC
>-|-|15|TRBJ1-4|TRBV6-5
CASSSLTAANEKLFF
TGTGCCAGCAGTTCCCTTACTGCGGCTAATGAAAAACTGTTTTTT
>-|-|14|TRBJ2-7|TRBV6-1
CASSVPDPSYEQYF
TGTGCCAGCAGTGTCCCCGACCCGTCCTACGAGCAGTACTTC
>-|TRBD1|11|TRBJ2-7|TRBV10-3
CAIKGAGEQYF
TGTGCCATTAAGGGGGCTGGAGAGCAGTACTTC
>few|TRBD1|14|TRBJ1-1|TRBV5-1
CASSTGTANTEAFF
TGCGCCAGCAGCACCGGGACAGCGAACACTGAAGCTTTCTTT
>-|-|15|TRBJ2-6|TRBV19
CASSRQSSGANVLTF
TGTGCCAGTAGTAGGCAGAGCTCTGGGGCCAACGTCCTGACTTTC
>-|TRBD1|15|TRBJ1-6|TRBV27
CASSSDRVGNSPLHF
TGTGCCAGCAGTTCGGACAGGGTTGGCAATTCACCCCTCCACTTT
>few|-|15|TRBJ2-2|TRBV5-1
CASSLGQVPTGELFF
TGCGCCAGCAGCTTGGGGCAGGTACCCACCGGGGAGCTGTTTTTT
>-|-|14|TRBJ2-1|TRBV5-1
CASSRSGEYNEQFF
TGCGCCAGCAGCAGGTCGGGAGAATACAATGAGCAGTTCTTC
>few|-|14|TRBJ1-6|TRBV10-2
CASSESEGGVPLHF
TGCGCCAGCAGTGAGTCGGAGGGGGGGGTACCCCTCCACTTT
>-|TRBD1|13|TRBJ1-5|TRBV19
CASSTTGAQPQHF
TGTGCCAGTAGTACGACAGGGGCACAGCCCCAGCATTTT
>once|TRBD2|16|TRBJ2-1|TRBV5-1
CASSSLAGGLYNEQFF
TGCGCCAGCAGCTCCTTAGCGGGGGGGCTCTACAATGAGCAGTTCTTC
>-|-|15|TRBJ1-5|TRBV10-1
CASIPSAGESQPQHF
TGCGCCAGCATTCCGTCGGCAGGGGAGAGTCAGCCCCAGCATTTT
>once|TRBD1|14|TRBJ1-2|TRBV5-1
CASSDGQGVYGYTF
TGCGCCAGCAGCGACGGACAGGGTGTCTATGGCTACACCTTC
>-|TRBD2|16|TRBJ2-1|TRBV27
CASSGTSGGTYNEQFF
TGTGCCAGCAGTGGGACTAGCGGGGGGACCTACAATGAGCAGTTCTTC
>-|TRBD2|17|TRBJ2-4|TRBV29-1
CSPPRDLGLAGENIQYF
TGCAGCCCCCCTCGGGACTTGGGACTAGCGGGGGAAAACATTCAGTACTTC
>-|-|14|TRBJ1-4|TRBV28
CASGMNAGNEKLFF
TGTGCCAGCGGTATGAACGCGGGTAATGAAAAACTGTTTTTT
>few|TRBD1|13|TRBJ1-1|TRBV29-1
CSSTGQINTEAFF
TGCAGCTCAACGGGACAGATTAACACTGAAGCTTTCTTT
>-|-|13|TRBJ1-1|TRBV23-1
CAPGGVPDTEAFF
TGCGCCCCCGGAGGGGTTCCGGACACTGAAGCTTTCTTT
>-|TRBD2|16|TRBJ2-2|TRBV19
CASTGLAGAPTGELFF
TGTGCCAGTACCGGACTAGCGGGGGCCCCCACCGGGGAGCTGTTTTTT
>-|-|12|TRBJ1-1|TRBV15
CATSRDRGEAFF
TGTGCCACCAGCAGAGACAGGGGTGAAGCTTTCTTT
>few|TRBD1|14|TRBJ1-5|TRBV7-9
CASSQGQGTQPQHF
TGTGCCAGCAGCCAGGGACAGGGAACTCAGCCCCAGCATTTT
>-|-|17|TRBJ2-2|TRBV5-1
CASSLAVTTEGTGELFF
TGCGCCAGCAGCTTGGCCGTGACGACCGAAGGCACCGGGGAGCTGTTTTTT
>-|-|15|TRBJ2-2|TRBV2
CASSISPANTGELFF
TGTGCCAGCAGTATTTCGCCAGCGAACACCGGGGAGCTGTTTTTT
>-|-|15|TRBJ2-4|TRBV7-2
CASSLGRLAKNIQYF
TGTGCCAGCAGCTTAGGCAGGTTGGCCAAAAACATTCAGTACTTC
>-|TRBD1|16|TRBJ2-2|TRBV9
CASSSGDREWTGELFF
TGTGCCAGCAGCTCCGGGGACAGGGAATGGACCGGGGAGCTGTTTTTT
>-|-|11|TRBJ1-6|TRBV2
CASSERSPLHF
TGTGCCAGCAGTGAAAGGTCACCCCTCCACTTT
>-|TRBD2|16|TRBJ2-5|TRBV7-6
CASSSGLAALQETQYF
TGTGCCAGCAGCTCCGGACTAGCGGCGCTCCAAGAGACCCAGTACTTC
>-|TRBD1|16|TRBJ1-1|TRBV27
CASSHDRVKVNTEAFF
TGTGCCAGCAGTCACGACAGGGTCAAGGTGAACACTGAAGCTTTCTTT
>few|TRBD1|16|TRBJ2-3|TRBV15
CATSRLEGTGRDTQYF
TGTGCCACCAGCCGATTGGAGGGGACAGGGCGAGATACGCAGTATTTT
>few|-|11|TRBJ1-4|TRBV7-9
CASSLREKLFF
TGTGCCAGCAGCTTGCGTGAAAAACTGTTTTTT
>-|-|14|TRBJ1-1|TRBV7-2
CASTPGQENTEAFF
TGTGCCAGCACCCCCGGGCAGGAGAACACTGAAGCTTTCTTT
>-|TRBD1|17|TRBJ1-3|TRBV18
CASSPPGQGAFGNTIYF
TGTGCCAGCTCACCTCCGGGACAGGGGGCGTTTGGAAACACCATATATTTT
>-|TRBD1|14|TRBJ2-7|TRBV5-1
CASSRTGGGSEQYF
TGCGCCAGCAGCAGGACAGGGGGAGGCTCCGAGCAGTACTTC
>-|-|13|TRBJ2-2|TRBV30
CAWRNRNTGELFF
TGTGCCTGGAGGAACAGAAACACCGGGGAGCTGTTTTTT